The 21 T cell receptor beta chains below all came from one sample that was sequenced in a study of blood T cells in healthy people across ages. The use of a sample-barcoded 5' primer and a J-beta primer mix characterized a second PCR of about 6 to 11 cycles. Each CDR3 protein gets one entry after TCRdb re-called the 5' RACE reads with MiXCR. The repertoire holds about 650,000 distinct CDR3 sequences, with around 32% as singletons. Sequencing was performed on blood. The receptors originated from a woman at least 80 years old in good health.

This chain uses TRBV2 with TRBJ2-7; possible D gene TRBD2, 5 bases. Between the trimmed V and J ends, which lost 1 base and 3 bases, there was a span of 10 bases. This CDR3 contains 14 residues. The germline V gene encodes CDR1 SNHLY and CDR2 FYNNEI. The CDR3 loop reads CASSEVPEVYEQYF. CDR3 coding DNA: TGTGCCAGCAGTGAAGTTCCGGAGGTCTACGAGCAGTACTTC. The complete variable domain, with remaining parts taken from reference TRBV2 and TRBJ2-7, reads EPEVTQTPSHQVTQMGQEVILRCVPISNHLYFYWYRQILGQKVEFLVSFYNNEISEKSEIFDDQFSVERPDGSNFTLKIRSTKLEDSAMYFCASSEVPEVYEQYFGPGTRLTVT.

This clonotype was observed a few times. This may come from a read error, since a much larger clone is one base off. The chain couples TRBV29-1 to TRBJ2-3; D not resolved. The CDR3 is made up of 11 amino acids. Germline V lookup: CDR1 SQVTM, CDR2 ANQGSEA. CDR3 loop: CGVRYSDTQYF. The DNA for the CDR3 is TGCGGCGTCCGATACAGCGATACGCAGTATTTT.

The sample holds a few counts of this clonotype. This sequence joins TRBV28 and TRBJ2-1, with 10 bases that match TRBD2. Looked up from germline, CDR1 is MDHEN and CDR2 is SYDVKM. This CDR3 is built from 16 residues. V lost 4 bases, J lost 4 bases, and 7 bases stayed unmatched. DNA of the CDR3: TGTGCCAGCAGTTCCATAGCGGGGGGTTTGTACAATGAGCAGTTCTTC. Translation gives CASSSIAGGLYNEQFF.

For the CDR3, the DNA is TGTGCCAGCAGCTCTATTAGCGGTCCCCTAGACATTCAGTACTTC. Its translation is CASSSISGPLDIQYF. The V and J genes are TRBV9 and TRBJ2-4; maybe TRBD2 (6 bases). CDR1 is SGDLS and CDR2 is YYNGEE in the germline V gene. This CDR3 contains 15 residues. The germline V and J ends were trimmed by 4 bases and 8 bases, with 19 bases remaining between them. The full variable domain, completed using reference TRBV9 and TRBJ2-4, is DSGVTQTPKHLITATGQRVTLRCSPRSGDLSVYWYQQSLDQGLQFLIQYYNGEERAKGNILERFSAQQFPDLHSELNLSSLELGDSALYFCASSSISGPLDIQYFGAGTRLSVL.

This clonotype was counted many times. This chain connects TRBV5-1 to TRBJ2-3; no clear D. Trimming left V 3 bases short and J 1 base short, with 9 bases between. CDR1 and CDR2 (germline): SGHRS, YFSETQ. The CDR3 length is 14 residues. The chain's CDR3 is CASSSLIGTDTQYF. CDR3 DNA: TGCGCCAGCAGCTCCCTCATCGGCACAGATACGCAGTATTTT.

Ten or more counts support this clonotype. Since a much larger clone is just one base distant, this may be a read error. The chain combines TRBV29-1 with TRBJ2-3; 11 positions match TRBD2. Germline assignment: CDR1 SQVTM and CDR2 ANQGSEA. The CDR3 spans 15 residues. J lost 4 bases, V lost 7 bases, and 10 bases had no gene match. The CDR3 DNA reads as TGCAGCGCTGCCGGGACTAGCGGACCCGCAGATACGCAGTATTTT. Its translation: CSAAGTSGPADTQYF.

This clonotype showed up just a few times. The chain links TRBV9 to TRBJ2-2; the D gene could be TRBD1 or TRBD2 (5 bases each). Trimming stripped 2 bases from V and 6 bases from J, with 11 bases between. Germline lookup yields CDR1 SGDLS and CDR2 YYNGEE. The CDR3 extends over 14 amino acids. CDR3 DNA sequence: TGTGCCAGCAGCGTCGGGGCCGAGGCCGGGGAGCTGTTTTTT. Its translation is CASSVGAEAGELFF.

This clonotype was detected ten times or more. The rearrangement links TRBV20-1 to TRBJ2-5; D is perhaps TRBD2 (7 bases). With 0 bases removed from V and 2 bases from J, the gap between germline ends came to 13 bases. The CDR3 extends over 15 amino acids. Germline CDR1 DFQATT, CDR2 SNEGSKA (reference sequence). CDR3 nucleotides: TGCAGTGCTAGAGAGGGGGGGGCGCGGCAAGAGACCCAGTACTTC. Its protein is CSAREGGARQETQYF.

Regarding this clonotype: A much larger clone lies a single base off, so this may be a read error. V is TRBV10-3 and J is TRBJ2-1; 10 nucleotides align to TRBD2. This CDR3 contains 13 residues. Trimming took 9 bases from V and 4 from J; bases not matched to a gene: 3. Germline V lookup: CDR1 ENHRY, CDR2 SYGVKD. CDR3 protein: CAMSGGAYNEQFF. The DNA of the CDR3 is TGTGCCATGAGCGGGGGGGCGTACAATGAGCAGTTCTTC.

This clonotype was detected ten times or more. The chain has TRBV27 and TRBJ1-2, with 7 bases fitting TRBD1. Germline V gene data show CDR1 as MNHEY and CDR2 as SMNVEV (reference sequence). The CDR3 runs 16 residues. The trim removed 6 bases at V and 3 bases at J, leaving 13 bases unmatched. The CDR3 region has the DNA TGTGCCAGCAGAAAAAACAGGGGCTCCACGGACTATGGCTACACCTTC. Protein sequence: CASRKNRGSTDYGYTF.

This clonotype was seen many times. The chain employs TRBV27 and TRBJ2-1; the D gene is possibly TRBD1 (6 bases). V lost 8 bases and J 4 bases, leaving 18 bases between the germline ends. This CDR3 comprises 15 residues. Germline values: CDR1 MNHEY, CDR2 SMNVEV (reference sequence). The chain's CDR3 is CASSPAGTRYNEQFF. CDR3 DNA sequence: TGTGCCAGCTCTCCTGCCGGGACAAGATACAATGAGCAGTTCTTC.

This clonotype was recorded only once. This rearrangement joins TRBV4-1 to TRBJ1-2; 8 bases match TRBD1. The CDR3 consists of 15 residues. The germline V gene encodes CDR1 MGHRA and CDR2 YSYEKL. V shed 3 bases, J shed 8 bases, and the junction held 11 bases outside the gene matches. Written as DNA, the CDR3 is TGCGCCAGCAGCCACAGTACCATACAGGGGGGCGGCTACACCTTC. It specifies CASSHSTIQGGGYTF.

On this clonotype: A much larger clonotype is one base distant, so this may be a read error. This chain uses TRBV24-1 with TRBJ2-4; the D gene is possibly TRBD1 (5 bases). The J call may be wrong; the DNA end is better matched by TRBJ2-7. Germline CDR1 KGHDR, CDR2 SFDVKD. This CDR3 spans 13 amino acids. This chain's CDR3 is CATRVATRDEQYF. The CDR3 DNA reads as TGTGCCACCAGGGTAGCAACCAGGGACGAGCAGTACTTC.

The table lists this clonotype with many counts. This chain connects TRBV24-1 to TRBJ2-3; a possible D gene is TRBD1 (7 bases). Trimming took off 4 bases at V and 2 bases at J, with 15 bases between the two ends. This CDR3 region has 16 residues. Germline V CDR1 and CDR2: KGHDR, SFDVKD. CDR3 in amino acids: CATSEPGGPLTDTQYF. In DNA, the CDR3 is TGTGCCACCAGTGAGCCAGGGGGGCCCCTCACAGATACGCAGTATTTT.

CDR3 DNA sequence: TGTGCCTGGAGTTTCGCAGATACGCAGTATTTT. It codes for CAWSFADTQYF. The genes are TRBV30 and TRBJ2-3, with unresolved D. Trimming removed 2 bases at V and 4 bases at J, with 4 bases between. Germline loops: CDR1 GTSNPN, CDR2 SVGIG (reference sequence). There are 11 residues in the CDR3.

This clonotype has at least ten counts. The chain links TRBV4-3 to TRBJ2-7, with TRBD1 as a possible D gene (5 bases). Trimming left V 3 bases short and J 4 bases short, with 13 bases between. This CDR3 has 14 residues. Germline V lookup: CDR1 LGHNA, CDR2 YSLEER. Here the CDR3 reads CASSQNHAGYEQYF. For the CDR3, the DNA is TGCGCCAGCAGCCAGAATCATGCAGGGTACGAGCAGTACTTC.

In this sample, this clonotype turned up many times. The chain recombines TRBV29-1 with TRBJ1-2; D call uncertain. Trimming removed 7 bases at V and 4 bases at J, with 10 bases between. Germline lookup yields CDR1 SQVTM and CDR2 ANQGSEA. The CDR3 has 11 amino acids. CDR3 DNA: TGCAGCGGGAGCGTGGGCTATGGCTACACCTTC. It is translated as CSGSVGYGYTF. Full variable domain (rest looked up from reference TRBV29-1 and TRBJ1-2): SAVISQKPSRDICQRGTSLTIQCQVDSQVTMMFWYRQQPGQSLTLIATANQGSEATYESGFVIDKFPISRPNLTFSTLTVSNMSPEDSSIYLCSGSVGYGYTFGSGTRLTVV.

CDR3 nucleotide sequence: TGTGCCAGCAGCTTAGGGGTAGACAGGGCGCAGTACTTC. It translates to CASSLGVDRAQYF. The chain couples TRBV7-3 to TRBJ2-5, with 7 nucleotides matching TRBD1. CDR1 and CDR2 from the germline V gene are SGHTA and FQGTGA. The V segment lost 2 bases and the J segment 11 bases; nucleotides outside the gene matches: 8. The CDR3 has 13 amino acids.

V gene TRBV11-2 combines with J gene TRBJ2-5; either TRBD1 or TRBD2 may supply D (5 bases each). The better agreement between TRBJ2-7 and the DNA end casts doubt on the J call. CDR3 length: 13 amino acids. Germline-derived CDR1 and CDR2 are SGHAT and FQNNGV. The CDR3 spells CASSLSGSNEQYF. CDR3 sequence (DNA): TGTGCCAGCAGCTTATCAGGGAGCAACGAGCAGTACTTC.

This clonotype was detected only once. One base away lies a much larger clone, so this may be a sequencing read error. The chain has TRBV6-1 and TRBJ2-4; D might be TRBD1 or TRBD2, each matching 5 bases. The J call may be in error: the DNA end matches TRBJ2-7 better. CDR1 and CDR2 from the germline V gene are MNHNS and SASEGT. The CDR3 has 14 residues. CDR3 residues: CASSPRGDAYEQYV. Written as DNA, the CDR3 is TGTGCCAGCAGTCCTCGAGGGGACGCCTACGAGCAGTACGTC.

This clonotype was seen a few times. The CDR3 sequence: CASSFRGQNTEAFF. The CDR3 DNA reads TGTGCCAGCAGCTTTAGGGGACAGAACACTGAAGCTTTCTTT. The V gene is TRBV11-2, the J gene TRBJ1-1; perhaps TRBD1 as D (6 bases). CDR1 is SGHAT and CDR2 is FQNNGV in the germline V gene. The CDR3 runs 14 residues. Trimming took off 3 bases at V and 1 base at J, with 9 bases between the two ends.